This is a list of T cell receptor beta chains from one sample in a study of shared clonotypes between healthy human individuals. Sequencing used immunoSEQ multiplex PCR; TCRdb keeps in-frame clones, though not all of them. The data show about 2.4 million clones, over 85% seen once. The specimen was naive CD4+ T cells sorted from blood. Receptor source: a young man in good health. The conserved cysteine and the conserved F or W are not part of the CDR3 here. Each record gives: clone size, CDR3 length, J gene, V gene, CDR3 protein. Part of the rows lack a size; the others show once, few, many or a class for expanded clones.

clone size: .
CDR3 length: 14
J gene: TRBJ2-1
V gene: TRBV7-9
CDR3 protein: ASSHSGRPSYNEQF

clone size: .
CDR3 length: 14
J gene: TRBJ1-1
V gene: TRBV21-1
CDR3 protein: ASSKWQGAWYTEAF

clone size: .
CDR3 length: 9
J gene: TRBJ1-4
V gene: TRBV28
CDR3 protein: ASSNNEKLF

clone size: .
CDR3 length: 15
J gene: TRBJ2-4
V gene: TRBV7-9
CDR3 protein: ASSLGLSLGLPNIQY

clone size: .
CDR3 length: 13
J gene: TRBJ1-2
V gene: TRBV9
CDR3 protein: ASSVAPGANYGYT

clone size: .
CDR3 length: 13
J gene: TRBJ2-1
V gene: TRBV6-5
CDR3 protein: ASRPDSSPYNEQF

clone size: once
CDR3 length: 14
J gene: TRBJ1-4
V gene: TRBV6-6
CDR3 protein: ASSSTDLATNEKLF

clone size: once
CDR3 length: 11
J gene: TRBJ1-4
V gene: TRBV19
CDR3 protein: ASSISTNEKLF

clone size: .
CDR3 length: 14
J gene: TRBJ2-3
V gene: TRBV6-1
CDR3 protein: ASSEVRGGGTDTQY

clone size: .
CDR3 length: 15
J gene: TRBJ2-2
V gene: TRBV11-1
CDR3 protein: ASSSSLGAANTGELF

clone size: once
CDR3 length: 16
J gene: TRBJ2-5
V gene: TRBV15
CDR3 protein: ATSRRLAGVKFGETQY

clone size: .
CDR3 length: 12
J gene: TRBJ2-3
V gene: TRBV2
CDR3 protein: ASDGQGATDTQY

clone size: .
CDR3 length: 11
J gene: TRBJ2-4
V gene: TRBV5-1
CDR3 protein: ASPTGSKNIQY

clone size: .
CDR3 length: 13
J gene: TRBJ2-3
V gene: TRBV10-1
CDR3 protein: ASSETDRATDTQY

clone size: .
CDR3 length: 13
J gene: TRBJ1-4
V gene: TRBV28
CDR3 protein: ASRRRQDVNEKLF

clone size: once
CDR3 length: 12
J gene: TRBJ1-2
V gene: TRBV5-6
CDR3 protein: ASSGVGEGYGYT

clone size: .
CDR3 length: 13
J gene: TRBJ1-6
V gene: TRBV7-2
CDR3 protein: ASSLGSGANSPLH

clone size: .
CDR3 length: 13
J gene: TRBJ1-1
V gene: TRBV11-3
CDR3 protein: ASSLWGGDNTEAF

clone size: .
CDR3 length: 13
J gene: TRBJ2-5
V gene: TRBV5-1
CDR3 protein: ASSLAGGLGETQY

clone size: once
CDR3 length: 12
J gene: TRBJ2-5
V gene: TRBV11-2
CDR3 protein: ASSLDRGGETQY

clone size: .
CDR3 length: 15
J gene: TRBJ2-3
V gene: TRBV28
CDR3 protein: ASSLGVQAVLTDTQY

clone size: once
CDR3 length: 11
J gene: TRBJ2-3
V gene: TRBV18
CDR3 protein: ASSPLLADTQY

clone size: .
CDR3 length: 12
J gene: TRBJ1-2
V gene: TRBV7-9
CDR3 protein: ASSSGPGADGYT

clone size: .
CDR3 length: 12
J gene: TRBJ2-7
V gene: TRBV10-3
CDR3 protein: AICRDPSSYEQY

clone size: .
CDR3 length: 12
J gene: TRBJ1-5
V gene: TRBV5-1
CDR3 protein: ASSPGQNNQPQH

clone size: .
CDR3 length: 16
J gene: TRBJ2-7
V gene: TRBV23-1
CDR3 protein: ASSQSYRGLAVPYEQY

clone size: .
CDR3 length: 11
J gene: TRBJ2-1
V gene: TRBV29-1
CDR3 protein: SVEAGGRNEQF

clone size: .
CDR3 length: 11
J gene: TRBJ2-7
V gene: TRBV27
CDR3 protein: ASSSGTNYEQY

clone size: .
CDR3 length: 14
J gene: TRBJ1-6
V gene: TRBV6-6
CDR3 protein: ASSYIAGGNNSPLH

clone size: .
CDR3 length: 13
J gene: TRBJ2-3
V gene: TRBV4-3
CDR3 protein: ASSPTSGETDTQY

clone size: .
CDR3 length: 13
J gene: TRBJ2-7
V gene: TRBV25-1
CDR3 protein: ASSEPGQGLYEQY

clone size: .
CDR3 length: 13
J gene: TRBJ2-7
V gene: TRBV5-1
CDR3 protein: ASSLEGTGIYEQY

clone size: .
CDR3 length: 12
J gene: TRBJ1-2
V gene: TRBV2
CDR3 protein: ASSTTPGVGGYT

clone size: .
CDR3 length: 14
J gene: TRBJ1-1
V gene: TRBV11-2
CDR3 protein: ASSLGEGVPAGAWI

clone size: .
CDR3 length: 12
J gene: TRBJ1-5
V gene: TRBV4-1
CDR3 protein: ASSQERGNQPQH

clone size: .
CDR3 length: 14
J gene: TRBJ2-1
V gene: TRBV21-1
CDR3 protein: ASSKWGLASYNEQF

clone size: .
CDR3 length: 11
J gene: TRBJ2-5
V gene: TRBV18
CDR3 protein: ASSPPGGETQY

clone size: .
CDR3 length: 9
J gene: TRBJ2-3
V gene: TRBV30
CDR3 protein: AWKSKDTQY

clone size: .
CDR3 length: 12
J gene: TRBJ1-5
V gene: TRBV6-1
CDR3 protein: ASSDQVGSTPQH

clone size: .
CDR3 length: 11
J gene: TRBJ2-5
V gene: TRBV5-1
CDR3 protein: ASRSGDRETQY

clone size: once
CDR3 length: 13
J gene: TRBJ2-3
V gene: TRBV5-1
CDR3 protein: ASSLAGGGLDTQY

clone size: .
CDR3 length: 13
J gene: TRBJ1-4
V gene: TRBV30
CDR3 protein: AWSPISKRDEKLF

clone size: .
CDR3 length: 10
J gene: TRBJ1-2
V gene: TRBV6-1
CDR3 protein: ASSLRPYGYT

clone size: .
CDR3 length: 13
J gene: TRBJ2-7
V gene: TRBV12-1
CDR3 protein: ASSDSGRSSYEQY

clone size: .
CDR3 length: 16
J gene: TRBJ2-3
V gene: TRBV5-1
CDR3 protein: ASSLTSGRALGTDTQY

clone size: .
CDR3 length: 14
J gene: TRBJ2-1
V gene: TRBV7-3
CDR3 protein: ASSLNREGGYNEQF

clone size: .
CDR3 length: 14
J gene: TRBJ2-3
V gene: TRBV9
CDR3 protein: ASSTRLAGVFDTQY

clone size: .
CDR3 length: 12
J gene: TRBJ2-3
V gene: TRBV5-1
CDR3 protein: ASSLVENTDTQY

clone size: .
CDR3 length: 16
J gene: TRBJ2-2
V gene: TRBV11-2
CDR3 protein: ASSSLTSGAQNTGELF

clone size: .
CDR3 length: 10
J gene: TRBJ2-7
V gene: TRBV11-2
CDR3 protein: ASSAGVPEQY

clone size: .
CDR3 length: 13
J gene: TRBJ2-7
V gene: TRBV19
CDR3 protein: ASSTWTGSSYEQY

clone size: .
CDR3 length: 9
J gene: TRBJ1-3
V gene: TRBV28
CDR3 protein: ATFSGNTIY

clone size: .
CDR3 length: 12
J gene: TRBJ1-3
V gene: TRBV7-8
CDR3 protein: ASSLQGTGNTIY